The rows below give T cell receptor beta chains drawn from one sample of a study of CD8 T cells in ankylosing spondylitis. TCRdb called the 5' RACE reads again in MiXCR, with one record for every CDR3 protein. Here the sample spans hundreds of thousands of distinct CDR3 sequences, 32% being singletons. Source material: blood, either unsorted or a sorted T cell fraction (not recorded which). Receptors were obtained from a male donor with ankylosing spondylitis or in good health (not recorded which). The CDR3 runs from the conserved cysteine through the conserved F or W. The order of the fields is V gene, J gene, D gene, clone size, CDR3 protein, CDR3 DNA. The D gene is left open where the match is weak. Part of the rows lack a size; the others show once, few, many or a class for expanded clones.

>TRBV7-6|TRBJ1-6|TRBD1|.
CASSWDREYSPLHF
TGTGCCAGCAGCTGGGACAGGGAGTACTCACCCCTCCACTTT
>TRBV4-1|TRBJ2-7|.|.
CASSHVGLSYEQYF
TGCGCCAGCAGCCATGTCGGGCTTAGTTACGAGCAGTACTTC
>TRBV6-1|TRBJ2-2|.|once
CASSPLGGGLGNTGELFF
TGTGCCAGCAGCCCGTTGGGGGGCGGTTTGGGGAACACCGGGGAGCTGTTTTTT
>TRBV5-6|TRBJ2-1|TRBD1|.
CASSLGGTVGDEQFF
TGTGCCAGCAGCTTGGGAGGGACAGTAGGCGACGAGCAGTTCTTC
>TRBV27|TRBJ1-3|TRBD1|few
CASSKTGTSSGNTIYF
TGTGCCAGCAGTAAGACAGGGACGAGCTCTGGAAACACCATATATTTT
>TRBV4-1|TRBJ2-1|.|few
CASSNGTPYNEQFF
TGCGCCAGCAGCAACGGGACACCGTACAATGAGCAGTTCTTC
>TRBV12-3/TRBV12-4|TRBJ2-7|TRBD1|.
CASSPAGTGAYEQYF
TGTGCCAGCAGTCCAGCCGGGACAGGGGCCTACGAGCAGTACTTC
>TRBV20-1|TRBJ2-7|TRBD1|.
CSARVPDRALSELYF
TGCAGTGCTAGAGTTCCGGACAGGGCATTAAGCGAGCTGTACTTC
>TRBV12-3/TRBV12-4|TRBJ2-1|.|.
CASSLVGQTYNEQFF
TGTGCCAGCAGTTTAGTGGGACAAACCTACAATGAGCAGTTCTTC
>TRBV27|TRBJ2-7|.|.
CASSSPRNSYEQYF
TGTGCCAGCAGTTCTCCCCGGAACTCCTACGAGCAGTACTTC
>TRBV5-1|TRBJ2-1|.|.
CASSILQGDEQFF
TGCGCCAGCAGCATCCTACAGGGCGATGAGCAGTTCTTC
>TRBV20-1|TRBJ2-5|TRBD2|few
CSARLAEETQYF
TGCAGTGCAAGACTAGCGGAAGAGACCCAGTACTTC
>TRBV20-1|TRBJ1-4|.|few
CSAREMGRGEKLFF
TGCAGTGCTAGAGAAATGGGTCGGGGAGAAAAACTGTTTTTT
>TRBV20-1|TRBJ1-2|.|.
CSARERGFYGYTF
TGCAGTGCTAGGGAGAGGGGGTTCTATGGCTACACCTTC
>TRBV20-1|TRBJ2-3|.|few
CSARPGPDTQYF
TGCAGTGCCCGTCCTGGGCCAGATACGCAGTATTTT
>TRBV15|TRBJ2-1|.|.
CATSGDANEQFF
TGTGCCACCAGCGGGGATGCGAATGAGCAGTTCTTC
>TRBV7-6|TRBJ2-1|TRBD2|few
CASSSARGGAYNEQFF
TGTGCCAGCAGCTCCGCCCGCGGGGGGGCTTACAATGAGCAGTTCTTC
>TRBV12-3/TRBV12-4|TRBJ1-1|.|few
CASSFSASGTEAFF
TGTGCCAGCAGTTTTTCGGCGAGTGGCACTGAAGCTTTCTTT
>TRBV12-2|TRBJ2-4|.|.
CASNRANIQYF
TGTGCAAGTAACAGGGCGAACATTCAGTACTTC
>TRBV11-2|TRBJ2-3|.|.
CASSLGGTADTQYF
TGTGCCAGCAGCCTCGGAGGGACGGCAGATACGCAGTATTTT
>TRBV4-1|TRBJ2-5|.|.
CASSQSGRQETQYF
TGCGCCAGCAGCCAATCGGGCCGCCAAGAGACCCAGTACTTC
>TRBV3-1|TRBJ2-3|.|.
CASCSPQLPKSRTDTQYF
TGTGCCAGCTGTTCCCCTCAGCTCCCGAAATCCCGCACAGATACGCAGTATTTT
>TRBV28|TRBJ2-3|TRBD2|few
CASSFVGGGGADTQYF
TGTGCCAGCAGTTTTGTCGGTGGCGGGGGGGCCGATACGCAGTATTTT
>TRBV15|TRBJ2-1|.|.
CAPRANEQFF
TGTGCCCCGCGGGCAAATGAGCAGTTCTTC
>TRBV30|TRBJ2-3|.|.
CACAPSADTQYF
TGTGCCTGTGCCCCGAGCGCAGATACGCAGTATTTT
>TRBV3-1|TRBJ1-1|.|.
CASSQGKGTEAFF
TGTGCCAGCAGCCAAGGGAAGGGCACTGAAGCTTTCTTT
>TRBV15|TRBJ2-3|TRBD1|.
CATSSRGRITDTQYF
TGTGCCACCAGCAGCAGGGGGCGAATCACAGATACGCAGTATTTT
>TRBV9|TRBJ2-7|.|few
CASSVGMGDYEQYF
TGTGCCAGCAGCGTAGGAATGGGGGACTACGAGCAGTACTTC
>TRBV20-1|TRBJ1-1|.|.
CSARDPMIYTEAFF
TGCAGTGCTAGAGATCCGATGATCTACACTGAAGCTTTCTTT
>TRBV5-6|TRBJ1-1|.|.
CASSLYRGNSWNTEAFF
TGTGCCAGCAGCTTGTATCGGGGCAACTCTTGGAACACTGAAGCTTTCTTT
>TRBV9|TRBJ2-7|.|few
CASSIWADNWSEQYF
TGTGCCAGCAGCATATGGGCCGATAATTGGTCCGAGCAGTACTTC
>TRBV29-1|TRBJ2-1|.|.
CSVVTGDYNEQFF
TGCAGCGTTGTGACGGGGGATTACAATGAGCAGTTCTTC
>TRBV24-1|TRBJ2-3|.|.
CATSSSTDTQYF
TGTGCCACCAGTAGCAGCACAGATACGCAGTATTTT
>TRBV6-5|TRBJ1-2|.|.
CASSYGGNYGYTF
TGTGCCAGCAGTTATGGGGGCAACTATGGCTACACCTTC
>TRBV12-3/TRBV12-4|TRBJ2-3|.|.
CASRGQGHTTDTQYF
TGTGCCAGCAGAGGCCAGGGGCACACCACGGATACGCAGTATTTT
>TRBV20-1|TRBJ2-1|.|few
CSASRGGGGEQFF
TGCAGTGCTAGCAGGGGTGGGGGTGGTGAGCAGTTCTTC
>TRBV18|TRBJ2-7|TRBD2|.
CASSPDIRRGGEQYF
TGTGCCAGCTCACCAGACATTCGGCGGGGGGGCGAGCAGTACTTC
>TRBV20-1|TRBJ2-7|.|.
CSATLDRYSYEQYF
TGCAGTGCTACACTCGACAGGTACTCCTACGAGCAGTACTTC
>TRBV11-2|TRBJ1-2|TRBD1|.
CASRRPGQGAGAYGYTF
TGTGCCAGCCGCCGGCCAGGACAGGGGGCCGGGGCTTATGGCTACACCTTC
>TRBV6-5|TRBJ1-1|.|.
CASRLGRAVSTEAFF
TGTGCCAGCAGATTAGGGAGGGCGGTAAGCACTGAAGCTTTCTTT
>TRBV18|TRBJ2-6|TRBD1|few
CASSPTGSGANVLTF
TGTGCCAGCTCACCGACAGGGTCTGGGGCCAACGTCCTGACTTTC
>TRBV12-3/TRBV12-4|TRBJ2-3|.|few
CASSYVRVHTDTQYF
TGTGCCAGCAGTTATGTGCGGGTGCACACAGATACGCAGTATTTT
>TRBV7-2|TRBJ1-2|.|.
CASSLVFGGGDGYTF
TGTGCCAGCAGCTTAGTATTCGGGGGAGGGGACGGCTACACCTTC
>TRBV20-1|TRBJ1-5|TRBD1|.
CSAQTGTGNQPQHF
TGCAGTGCACAGACCGGGACAGGCAATCAGCCCCAGCATTTT
>TRBV29-1|TRBJ2-7|TRBD1|many
CSVQGQTGYEQYF
TGCAGCGTTCAGGGACAGACGGGCTACGAGCAGTACTTC
>TRBV20-1|TRBJ2-1|TRBD1|.
CSAHRGSSYNEQFF
TGCAGTGCTCACAGGGGAAGCTCCTACAATGAGCAGTTCTTC